Following are 4 T cell receptor beta chains from one sample sequenced in a study of blood T cells in healthy people across ages. A sample-barcoded 5' primer and a J-beta primer mix were used in a second PCR of about 6 to 12 cycles. TCRdb recomputed calls from the 5' RACE reads with MiXCR, one row per CDR3 protein. The repertoire has hundreds of thousands of distinct CDR3 sequences, approximately 43% of them found once; the top ten carry more than 20%. The material sequenced was blood. The receptors originated from a woman aged 60-75 years in good health.

The chain recombines TRBV28 with TRBJ2-1; 9 nucleotides match TRBD1. V lost 7 bases, J lost 7 bases, and 5 bases stayed unmatched. CDR1 is MDHEN and CDR2 is SYDVKM in the germline V gene. The CDR3 loop spans 13 amino acids. Here the CDR3 reads CASNRDRVNEQFF. The DNA for the CDR3 is TGTGCCAGCAACCGGGACAGGGTTAATGAGCAGTTCTTC.

This sequence joins TRBV4-2 and TRBJ2-4; D is undetermined. The J call may be incorrect, as the DNA end agrees better with TRBJ2-5. CDR3 length: 15 amino acids. CDR1 LGHNA and CDR2 YNFKEQ come from the germline V gene. CDR3 sequence: CASSRDLGPQETQYF. CDR3 nucleotide sequence: TGTGCCAGCAGCCGAGACCTAGGCCCACAAGAGACCCAGTACTTC.

This sequence joins TRBV4-1 and TRBJ1-2; the D is unclear. The V end was cut by 0 bases, the J end by 8 bases, with 16 bases between. This CDR3 is built from 15 residues. Looked up from germline, CDR1 is MGHRA and CDR2 is YSYEKL. DNA of the CDR3: TGCGCCAGCAGCCAAGAGTACGCGGTCCCCTGGGGCTACACCTTC. Its translation: CASSQEYAVPWGYTF.

This clonotype has more than one count but fewer than ten. The chain recombines TRBV12-3 or TRBV12-4 with TRBJ1-4, with a weak D call TRBD1 (5 bases). The CDR3 is 15 amino acids. V lost 5 bases and J 3 bases, leaving 13 bases between the germline ends. For the CDR3, the DNA is TGTGCCAGCAGTCAACGACAGTTTTCTAATGAAAAACTGTTTTTT. Its translation is CASSQRQFSNEKLFF.